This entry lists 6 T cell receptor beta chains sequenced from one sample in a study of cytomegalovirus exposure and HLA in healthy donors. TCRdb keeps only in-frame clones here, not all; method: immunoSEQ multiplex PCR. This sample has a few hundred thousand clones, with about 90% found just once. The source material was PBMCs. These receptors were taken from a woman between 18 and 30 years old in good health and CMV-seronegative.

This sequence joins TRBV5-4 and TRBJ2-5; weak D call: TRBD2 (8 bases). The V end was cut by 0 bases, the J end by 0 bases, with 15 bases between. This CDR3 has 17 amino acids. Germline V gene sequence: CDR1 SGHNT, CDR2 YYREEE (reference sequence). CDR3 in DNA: TGTGCCAGCAGCTTGGAGGGGGCGGGGGGTCACCAAGAGACCCAGTACTTC. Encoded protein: CASSLEGAGGHQETQYF.

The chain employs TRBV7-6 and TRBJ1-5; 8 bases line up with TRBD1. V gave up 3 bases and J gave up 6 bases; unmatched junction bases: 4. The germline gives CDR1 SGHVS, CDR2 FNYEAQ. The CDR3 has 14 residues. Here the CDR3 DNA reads TGTGCCAGCAGCTTTGCAGGGGGCGGTCAGCCCCAGCATTTT. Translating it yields CASSFAGGGQPQHF.

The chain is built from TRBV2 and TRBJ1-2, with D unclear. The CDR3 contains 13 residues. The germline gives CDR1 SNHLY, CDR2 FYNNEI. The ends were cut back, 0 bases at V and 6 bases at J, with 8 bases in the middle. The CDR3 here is CASSEAQANGYTF. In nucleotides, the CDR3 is TGTGCCAGCAGTGAAGCACAAGCGAATGGCTACACCTTC. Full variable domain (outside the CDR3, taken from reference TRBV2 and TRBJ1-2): EPEVTQTPSHQVTQMGQEVILRCVPISNHLYFYWYRQILGQKVEFLVSFYNNEISEKSEIFDDQFSVERPDGSNFTLKIRSTKLEDSAMYFCASSEAQANGYTFGSGTRLTVV.

The chain's CDR3 is CASSLFSDQETQYF. The CDR3 bases are TGCGCCAGCAGCTTGTTCTCCGACCAAGAGACCCAGTACTTC. The chain links TRBV5-1 to TRBJ2-5, with D uncertain. The CDR3 has 14 amino acids. V was cut by 1 base and J by 0 bases, with 7 bases left in between. Germline CDR1 reads SGHRS; CDR2 reads YFSETQ.

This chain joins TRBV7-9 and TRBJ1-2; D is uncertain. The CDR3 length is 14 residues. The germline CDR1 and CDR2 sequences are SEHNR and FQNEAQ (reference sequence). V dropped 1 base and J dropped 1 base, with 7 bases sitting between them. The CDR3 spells CASSLEAVNYGYTF. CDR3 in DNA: TGTGCCAGCAGCTTAGAGGCGGTTAACTATGGCTACACCTTC.

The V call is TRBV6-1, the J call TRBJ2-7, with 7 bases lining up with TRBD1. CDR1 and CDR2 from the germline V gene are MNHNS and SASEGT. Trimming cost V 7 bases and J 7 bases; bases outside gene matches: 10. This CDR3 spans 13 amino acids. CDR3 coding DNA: TGTGCCAGCATGAAGGGGGCCTTAGGGGAGCAGTACGTC. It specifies CASMKGALGEQYV.